The T cell receptor (beta chain) described here comes from a study of beta chain features in type 1 diabetes. The purity of all sorted populations exceeded 95%. The germline V gene has CDR1 SEHNR and CDR2 FQNEAQ (reference sequence). The CDR3 totals 15 residues. V lost 6 bases, J lost 5 bases, and 10 bases stayed unmatched. Expressed TCRB transcripts were sequenced, since all the RNA that had been isolated was reverse transcribed. The data were produced by immunoSEQ multiplex PCR, yet TCRdb's version contains in-frame clones alone and is incomplete. The sample includes hundreds of thousands of clones, about 15% seen only once; the top ten take 0.035% to 0.045%.

The sequenced material came from naive CD4+ T cells from blood. This TCR came from a man aged 25 to 45 in good health. This rearrangement joins TRBV7-9 to TRBJ1-1; 9 nucleotides align to TRBD1. CDR3 nucleotide sequence: TGTGCCAGCAGACGAACCACAGGGGGCGGGACTGAAGCTTTCTTT. Translating gives CASRRTTGGGTEAFF.